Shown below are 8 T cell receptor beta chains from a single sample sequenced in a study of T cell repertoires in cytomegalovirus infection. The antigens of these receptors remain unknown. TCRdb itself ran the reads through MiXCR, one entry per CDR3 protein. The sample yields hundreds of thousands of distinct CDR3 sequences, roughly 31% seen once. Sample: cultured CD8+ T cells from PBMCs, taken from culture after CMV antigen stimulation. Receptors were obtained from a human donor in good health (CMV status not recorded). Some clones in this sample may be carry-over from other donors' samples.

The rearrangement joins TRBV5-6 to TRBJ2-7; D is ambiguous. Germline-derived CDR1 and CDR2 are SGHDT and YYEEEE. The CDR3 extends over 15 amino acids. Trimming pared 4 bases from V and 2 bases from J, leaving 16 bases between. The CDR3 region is CASSPGGLETYEQYF. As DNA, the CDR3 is TGTGCCAGCAGCCCGGGTGGGCTAGAGACCTACGAGCAGTACTTC.

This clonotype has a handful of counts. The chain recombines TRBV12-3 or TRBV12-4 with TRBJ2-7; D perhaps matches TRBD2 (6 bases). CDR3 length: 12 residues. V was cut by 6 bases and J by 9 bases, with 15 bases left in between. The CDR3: CASSGGRLTQYF. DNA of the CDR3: TGTGCCAGCAGCGGGGGACGGCTCACGCAGTACTTC.

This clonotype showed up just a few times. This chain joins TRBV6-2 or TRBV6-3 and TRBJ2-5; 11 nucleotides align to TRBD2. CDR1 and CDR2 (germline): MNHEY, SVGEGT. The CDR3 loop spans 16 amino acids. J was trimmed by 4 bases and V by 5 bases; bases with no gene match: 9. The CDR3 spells CASSPTSGGRGETQYF. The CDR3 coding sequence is TGTGCCAGCAGTCCCACTAGCGGGGGCCGAGGAGAGACCCAGTACTTC.

The CDR3 is CASSLRVRDTDTQYF. CDR3 in DNA: TGTGCCAGCAGCTTAAGGGTGCGGGACACAGATACGCAGTATTTT. The chain uses TRBV7-8 and TRBJ2-3; maybe TRBD2 (6 bases). V lost 2 bases, J lost 2 bases, and 11 bases lay in between. The length of the CDR3 is 15 residues. From germline, CDR1 is SGHVS and CDR2 FQNEAQ.

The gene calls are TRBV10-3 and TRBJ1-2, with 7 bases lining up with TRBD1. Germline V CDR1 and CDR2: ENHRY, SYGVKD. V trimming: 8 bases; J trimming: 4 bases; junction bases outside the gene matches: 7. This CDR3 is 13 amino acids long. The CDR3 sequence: CAIGDRVPYGYTF. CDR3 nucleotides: TGTGCCATCGGGGACAGAGTTCCCTATGGCTACACCTTC.

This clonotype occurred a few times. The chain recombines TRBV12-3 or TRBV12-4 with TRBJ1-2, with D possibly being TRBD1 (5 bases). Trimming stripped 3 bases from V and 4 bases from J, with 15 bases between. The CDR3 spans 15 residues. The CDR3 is CASSFSSTGTYGYTF. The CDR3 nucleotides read TGTGCCAGCAGTTTTTCTTCCACAGGAACCTATGGCTACACCTTC.

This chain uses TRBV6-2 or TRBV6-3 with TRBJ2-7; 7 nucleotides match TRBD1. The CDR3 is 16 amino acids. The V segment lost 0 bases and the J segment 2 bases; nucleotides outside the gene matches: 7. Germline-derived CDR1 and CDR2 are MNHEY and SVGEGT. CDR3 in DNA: TGTGCCAGCAGTTACTCCGCGACAGGGACCACCTACGAGCAGTACGTC. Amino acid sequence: CASSYSATGTTYEQYV.

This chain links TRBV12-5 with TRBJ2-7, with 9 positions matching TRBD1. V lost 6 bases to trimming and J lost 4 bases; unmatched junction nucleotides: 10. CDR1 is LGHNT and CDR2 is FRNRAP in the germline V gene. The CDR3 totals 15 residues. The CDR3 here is CASGPGQGRGYEQYV. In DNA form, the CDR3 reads TGTGCTAGTGGCCCGGGACAGGGAAGGGGTTACGAGCAGTACGTC.